This TCR beta chain was identified during a study of T cell repertoires in aging, cancer and after chemotherapy. Study results and caveats: Immunological memory after chemotherapy cannot be judged from the repertoire data.

Rearranged V-D-J TRB sequences were amplified with a mixed TRB-A/B primer pool. From the multiplex PCR reads, TCRdb called clonotypes with MiXCR, one entry per CDR3 protein. Among about 4,500 distinct CDR3 sequences, roughly 24% were seen once, and the ten largest hold roughly 44%. This clonotype has only a few counts. Its matching antigen is unknown. Germline and junction disagree at one end, which may indicate a read error. Amplification of TCR beta used genomic DNA extracted from peripheral blood. This receptor was taken from a human donor with a blood cancer. Sequencing was performed on blood.

The CDR3 protein is CASSQDRVIGELFF. CDR3 coding DNA: TGTGCCAGCAGTCAAGACAGGGTTATCGGGGAGCTGTTTTTT. V and J are TRBV14 and TRBJ2-2; 7 nucleotides line up with TRBD1. Germline CDR1 reads SGHDN; CDR2 reads FVKESK. The CDR3 extends over 14 amino acids.